This T cell receptor (beta chain) was sequenced during a study of T-cell memory formation after mild COVID-19. Study information: Largely, the TCR clusters proved donor specific. Study-wide results and caveats: CD8+ contracting clones occupied EMRA, while CD4+ ones occupied mainly CM and EM. Clones contracting day 15 to 85 were balanced CD4/CD8; later expanders leaned CD4+.

Germline values: CDR1 SEHNR, CDR2 FQNEAQ (reference sequence). V trimming: 5 bases; J trimming: 8 bases; junction bases outside the gene matches: 12. The CDR3 spans 15 residues. The TCR alpha and TCR beta cDNA libraries, bearing sample barcodes and UMIs, were generated by 5'RACE using constant-segment primers. In TCRdb, the 5' RACE reads were re-called with MiXCR into one record per CDR3 protein. The sample includes around 470,000 distinct CDR3 sequences, around 18% of them seen just once. To note about this clonotype: Antigen: not known.

The sample was PBMCs or a T cell subset sorted from them (not recorded which). V and J are TRBV7-9 and TRBJ1-2; TRBD1 aligns across 9 bases. The receptor comes from an adult woman who had mild COVID-19 (a few samples of this study predate the infection). Cell type and time point are not known. As DNA, the CDR3 is TGTGCCAGCAGCCCCCCGGGACAGGGCTCAGAGGGCTACACCTTC. Amino acids: CASSPPGQGSEGYTF.